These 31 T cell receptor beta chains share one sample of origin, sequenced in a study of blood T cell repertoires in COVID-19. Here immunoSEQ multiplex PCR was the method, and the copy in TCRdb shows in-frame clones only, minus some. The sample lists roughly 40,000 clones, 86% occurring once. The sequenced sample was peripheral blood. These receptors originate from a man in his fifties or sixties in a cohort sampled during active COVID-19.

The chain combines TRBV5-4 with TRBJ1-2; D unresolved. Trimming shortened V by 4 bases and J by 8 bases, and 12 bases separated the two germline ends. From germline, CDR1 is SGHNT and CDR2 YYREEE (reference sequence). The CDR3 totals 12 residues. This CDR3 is CASSVLAGGYTF. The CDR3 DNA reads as TGTGCCAGCAGCGTGTTAGCCGGCGGCTACACCTTC.

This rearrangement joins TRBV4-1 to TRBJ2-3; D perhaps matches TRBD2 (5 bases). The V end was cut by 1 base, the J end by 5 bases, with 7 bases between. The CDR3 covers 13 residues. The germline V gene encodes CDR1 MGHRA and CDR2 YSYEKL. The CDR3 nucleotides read TGCGCCAGCAGCCAAGGCGCGGGAGATACGCAGTATTTT. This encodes CASSQGAGDTQYF.

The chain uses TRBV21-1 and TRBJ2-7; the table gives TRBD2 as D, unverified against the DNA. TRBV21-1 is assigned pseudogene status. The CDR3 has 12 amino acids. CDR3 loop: CAIPTPPYEQYV. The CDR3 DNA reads TGTGCCATCCCTACCCCCCCCTACGAGCAGTACGTC.

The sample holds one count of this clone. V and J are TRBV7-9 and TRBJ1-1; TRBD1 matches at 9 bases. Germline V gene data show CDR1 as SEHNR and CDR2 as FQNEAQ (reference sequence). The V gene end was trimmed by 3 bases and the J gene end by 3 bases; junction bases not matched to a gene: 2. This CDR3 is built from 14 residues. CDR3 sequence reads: CASSLTGGDTEAFF. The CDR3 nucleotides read TGTGCCAGCAGCTTGACAGGGGGGGACACTGAAGCTTTCTTT.

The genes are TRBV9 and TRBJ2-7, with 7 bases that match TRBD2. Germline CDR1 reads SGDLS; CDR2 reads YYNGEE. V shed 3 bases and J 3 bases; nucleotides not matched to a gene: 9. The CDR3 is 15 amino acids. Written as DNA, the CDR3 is TGTGCCAGCAGCGAGGAACTAGCGCCGAACTACGAGCAGTACTTC. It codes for CASSEELAPNYEQYF.

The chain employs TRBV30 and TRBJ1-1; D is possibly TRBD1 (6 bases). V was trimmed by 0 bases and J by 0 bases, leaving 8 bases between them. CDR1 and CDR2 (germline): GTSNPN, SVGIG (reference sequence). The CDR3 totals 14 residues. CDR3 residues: CAWSVGHLNTEAFF. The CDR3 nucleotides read TGTGCCTGGAGTGTGGGACATCTGAACACTGAAGCTTTCTTT.

CDR3 DNA: TGTGCCAGCAGCCCCCTAGCGGGAGGAGGCAATGAGCAGTTCTTC. It translates to CASSPLAGGGNEQFF. The chain joins TRBV6-6 to TRBJ2-1; 11 bases are a match to TRBD2. V trimming: 6 bases; J trimming: 6 bases; junction bases outside the gene matches: 7. The CDR3 sequence is 15 residues long. In germline, CDR1 is MNHNY, CDR2 SVGAGI (reference sequence).

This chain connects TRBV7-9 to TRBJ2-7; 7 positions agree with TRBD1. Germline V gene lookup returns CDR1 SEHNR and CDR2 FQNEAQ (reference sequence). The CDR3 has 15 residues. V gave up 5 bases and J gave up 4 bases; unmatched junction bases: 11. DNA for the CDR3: TGTGCCAGCAGCGGAGGCCTAGGGACAGTTTACGAGCAGTACGTC. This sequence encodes CASSGGLGTVYEQYV.

This CDR3 is CASSPAAGAGGYTF. The CDR3 DNA reads TGTGCCAGCAGCCCGGCGGCAGGGGCAGGGGGCTACACCTTC. The gene calls are TRBV9 and TRBJ1-2, with D possibly being TRBD1 (6 bases). The CDR3 is 14 residues long. Looked up from germline, CDR1 is SGDLS and CDR2 is YYNGEE. Trimming took 4 bases from V and 8 from J, leaving 18 bases between them. Filled out from reference TRBV9 and TRBJ1-2, the complete variable domain reads DSGVTQTPKHLITATGQRVTLRCSPRSGDLSVYWYQQSLDQGLQFLIQYYNGEERAKGNILERFSAQQFPDLHSELNLSSLELGDSALYFCASSPAAGAGGYTFGSGTRLTVV.

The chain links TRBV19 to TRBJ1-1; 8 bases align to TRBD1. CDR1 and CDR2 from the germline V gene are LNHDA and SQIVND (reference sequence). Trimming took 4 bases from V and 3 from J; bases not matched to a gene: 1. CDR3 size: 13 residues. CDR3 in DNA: TGTGCCAGTAGTACGGACAGGGACACTGAAGCTTTCTTT. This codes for CASSTDRDTEAFF.

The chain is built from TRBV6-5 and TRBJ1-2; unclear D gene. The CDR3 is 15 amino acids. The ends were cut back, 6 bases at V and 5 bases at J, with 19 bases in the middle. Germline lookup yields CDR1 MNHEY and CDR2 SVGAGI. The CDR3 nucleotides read TGTGCCAGCAGCCAGGTGGTCGGCAGTAGATATGGCTACACCTTC. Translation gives CASSQVVGSRYGYTF.

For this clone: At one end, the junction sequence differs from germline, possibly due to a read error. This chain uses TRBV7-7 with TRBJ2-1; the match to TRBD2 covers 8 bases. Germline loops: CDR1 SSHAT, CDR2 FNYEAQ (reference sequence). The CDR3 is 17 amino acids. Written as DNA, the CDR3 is TGTGCTAGCAGCCTGGGACTAGAGACCCCTGAGGGTATTGAGCAGTTCTTC. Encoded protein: CASSLGLETPEGIEQFF.

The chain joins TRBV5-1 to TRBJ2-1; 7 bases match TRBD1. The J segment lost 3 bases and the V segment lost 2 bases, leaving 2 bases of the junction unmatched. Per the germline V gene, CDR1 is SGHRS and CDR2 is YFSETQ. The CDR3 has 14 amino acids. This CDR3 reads CASSFRDSYNEQFF. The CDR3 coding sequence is TGCGCCAGCAGCTTCCGGGACAGCTACAATGAGCAGTTCTTC.

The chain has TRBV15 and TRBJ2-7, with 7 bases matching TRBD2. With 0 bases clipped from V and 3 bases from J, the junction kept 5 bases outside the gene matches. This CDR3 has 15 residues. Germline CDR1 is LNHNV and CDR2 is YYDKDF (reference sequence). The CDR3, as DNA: TGTGCCACCAGCAGAGAAGCGGGGATAGGCTACGAGCAGTACTTC. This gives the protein CATSREAGIGYEQYF.

CDR3 residues: CASSSRPGGNTEAFF. The DNA of the CDR3 is TGTGCCAGCAGCTCCCGCCCAGGGGGGAACACTGAAGCTTTCTTT. This chain connects TRBV5-6 to TRBJ1-1; TRBD1 aligns across 7 bases. The CDR3 consists of 15 residues. Germline assignment: CDR1 SGHDT and CDR2 YYEEEE. V lost 3 bases to trimming and J lost 1 base; unmatched junction nucleotides: 6.

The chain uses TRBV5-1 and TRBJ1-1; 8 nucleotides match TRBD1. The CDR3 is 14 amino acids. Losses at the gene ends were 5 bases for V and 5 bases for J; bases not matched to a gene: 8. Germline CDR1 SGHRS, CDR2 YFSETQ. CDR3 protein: CASRTGQDGTEAFF. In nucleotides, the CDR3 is TGCGCCAGCAGAACGGGACAGGATGGGACTGAAGCTTTCTTT.

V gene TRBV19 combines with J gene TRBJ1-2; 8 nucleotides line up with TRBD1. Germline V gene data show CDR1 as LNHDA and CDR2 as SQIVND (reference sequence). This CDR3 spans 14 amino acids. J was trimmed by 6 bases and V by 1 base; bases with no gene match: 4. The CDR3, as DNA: TGTGCCAGTAGTATAGTGACAGGGGTGGATGGCTACACCTTC. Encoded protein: CASSIVTGVDGYTF.

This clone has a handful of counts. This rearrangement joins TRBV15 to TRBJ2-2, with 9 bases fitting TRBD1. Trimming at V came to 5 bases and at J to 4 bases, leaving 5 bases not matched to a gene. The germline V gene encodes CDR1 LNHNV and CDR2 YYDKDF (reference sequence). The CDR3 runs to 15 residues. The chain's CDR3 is CATSPDRGITGELFF. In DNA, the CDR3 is TGTGCCACCAGCCCCGACAGGGGGATCACCGGGGAGCTGTTTTTT.

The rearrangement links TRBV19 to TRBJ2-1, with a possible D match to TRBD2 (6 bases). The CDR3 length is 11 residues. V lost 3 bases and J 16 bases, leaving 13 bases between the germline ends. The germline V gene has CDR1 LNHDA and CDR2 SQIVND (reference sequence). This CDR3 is CASSIGGAGFF. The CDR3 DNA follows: TGTGCCAGTAGTATCGGGGGAGCAGGCTTCTTC.

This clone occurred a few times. Written as DNA, the CDR3 is TGCGCCAGCAGTGACACCCCTAGGACAGGGGGCTCTGGAAACACCATATATTTT. It codes for CASSDTPRTGGSGNTIYF. V gene TRBV10-1 combines with J gene TRBJ1-3; 10 nucleotides match TRBD1. The CDR3 spans 18 residues. V gave up 3 bases and J gave up 0 bases; unmatched junction bases: 8. From germline, CDR1 is WNHNN and CDR2 SYGVQD (reference sequence).

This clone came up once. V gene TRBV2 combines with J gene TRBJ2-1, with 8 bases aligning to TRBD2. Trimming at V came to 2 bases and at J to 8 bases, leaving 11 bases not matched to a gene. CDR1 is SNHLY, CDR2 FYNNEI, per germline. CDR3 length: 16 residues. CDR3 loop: CASSERASGLWDEQFF. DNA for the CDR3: TGTGCCAGCAGTGAAAGGGCTAGCGGGTTATGGGATGAGCAGTTCTTC.

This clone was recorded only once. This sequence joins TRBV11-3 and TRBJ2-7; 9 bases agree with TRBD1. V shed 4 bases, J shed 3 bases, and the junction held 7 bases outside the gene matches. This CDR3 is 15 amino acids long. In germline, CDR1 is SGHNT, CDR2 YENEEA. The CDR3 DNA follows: TGTGCCAGCAGCTCCCGGACAGGGGACTACTACGAGCAGTACTTC. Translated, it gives CASSSRTGDYYEQYF.

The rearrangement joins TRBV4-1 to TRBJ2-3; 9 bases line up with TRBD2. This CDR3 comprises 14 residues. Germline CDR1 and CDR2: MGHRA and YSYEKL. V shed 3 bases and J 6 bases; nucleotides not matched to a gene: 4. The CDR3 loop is CASSQVGTSDTQYF. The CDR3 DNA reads TGCGCCAGCAGCCAGGTCGGGACTAGCGATACGCAGTATTTT.

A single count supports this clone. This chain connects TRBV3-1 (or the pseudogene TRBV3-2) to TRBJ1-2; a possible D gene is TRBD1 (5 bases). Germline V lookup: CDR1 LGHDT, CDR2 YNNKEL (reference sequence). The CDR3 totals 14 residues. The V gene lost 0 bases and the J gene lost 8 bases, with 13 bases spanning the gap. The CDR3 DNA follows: TGTGCCAGCAGCCAAGATCTAGGGGTGGGAGGCTACACCTTC. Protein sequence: CASSQDLGVGGYTF.

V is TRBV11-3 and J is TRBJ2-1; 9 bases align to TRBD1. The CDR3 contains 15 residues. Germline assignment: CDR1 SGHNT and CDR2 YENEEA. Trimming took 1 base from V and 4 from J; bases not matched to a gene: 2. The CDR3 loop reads CASSLGDRAYNEQFF. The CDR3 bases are TGTGCCAGCAGCTTAGGGGACAGGGCGTACAATGAGCAGTTCTTC.

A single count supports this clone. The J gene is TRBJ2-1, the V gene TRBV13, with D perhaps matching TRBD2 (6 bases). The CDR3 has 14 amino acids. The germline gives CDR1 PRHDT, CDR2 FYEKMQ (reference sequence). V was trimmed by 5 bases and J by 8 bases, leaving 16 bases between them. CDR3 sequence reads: CASSDPTSLYEQFF. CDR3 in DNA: TGTGCCAGCAGCGACCCGACTAGTCTCTATGAGCAGTTCTTC.

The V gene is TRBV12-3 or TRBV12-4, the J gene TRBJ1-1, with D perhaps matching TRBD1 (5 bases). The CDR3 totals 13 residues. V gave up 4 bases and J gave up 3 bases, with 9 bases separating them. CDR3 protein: CASSWAGDTEAFF. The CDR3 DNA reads TGTGCCAGCAGTTGGGCGGGGGACACTGAAGCTTTCTTT.

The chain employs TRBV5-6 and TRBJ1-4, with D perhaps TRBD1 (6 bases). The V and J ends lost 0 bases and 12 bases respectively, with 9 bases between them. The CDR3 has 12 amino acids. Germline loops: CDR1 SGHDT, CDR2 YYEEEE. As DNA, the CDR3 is TGTGCCAGCAGCTTGGACAGGGATCAACTGTTTTTT. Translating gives CASSLDRDQLFF.

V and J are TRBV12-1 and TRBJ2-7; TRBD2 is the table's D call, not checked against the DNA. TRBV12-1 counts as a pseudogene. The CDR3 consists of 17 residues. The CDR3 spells CASSPRVLAGASYEQYF. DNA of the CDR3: TGTGCCAGCAGCCCGCGCGTACTAGCGGGAGCCTCCTACGAGCAGTACTTC.

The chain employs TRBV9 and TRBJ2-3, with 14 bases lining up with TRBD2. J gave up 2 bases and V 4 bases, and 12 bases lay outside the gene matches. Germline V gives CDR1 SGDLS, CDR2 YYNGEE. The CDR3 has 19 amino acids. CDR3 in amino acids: CASSNLPTSGGAVTDTQYF. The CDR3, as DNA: TGTGCCAGCAGCAATCTCCCGACTAGCGGGGGGGCGGTCACAGATACGCAGTATTTT.

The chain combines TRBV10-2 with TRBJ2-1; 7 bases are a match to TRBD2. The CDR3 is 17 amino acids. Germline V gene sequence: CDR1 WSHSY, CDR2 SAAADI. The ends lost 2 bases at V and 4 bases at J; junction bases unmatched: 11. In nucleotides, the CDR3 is TGCGCCAGCAGTGAGCCCCCAGGGACGGGGGGTTACAATGAGCAGTTCTTC. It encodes CASSEPPGTGGYNEQFF.